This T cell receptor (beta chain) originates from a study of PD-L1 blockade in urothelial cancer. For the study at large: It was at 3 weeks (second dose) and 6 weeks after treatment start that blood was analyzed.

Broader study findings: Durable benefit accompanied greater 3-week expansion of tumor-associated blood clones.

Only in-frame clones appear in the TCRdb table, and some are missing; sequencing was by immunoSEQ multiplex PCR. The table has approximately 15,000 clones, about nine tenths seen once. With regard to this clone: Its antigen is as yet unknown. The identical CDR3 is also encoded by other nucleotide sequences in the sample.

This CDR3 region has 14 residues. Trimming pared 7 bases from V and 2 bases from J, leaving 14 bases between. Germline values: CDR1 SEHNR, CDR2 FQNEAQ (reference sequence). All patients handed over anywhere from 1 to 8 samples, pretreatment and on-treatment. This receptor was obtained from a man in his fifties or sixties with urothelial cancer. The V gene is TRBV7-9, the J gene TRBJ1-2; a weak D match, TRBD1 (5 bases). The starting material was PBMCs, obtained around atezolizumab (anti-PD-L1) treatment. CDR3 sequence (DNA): TGTGCCAGCACCCCAGGGCAGGGAAACTATGGCTACACCTTC. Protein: CASTPGQGNYGYTF.